This T cell receptor beta chain was captured by sequencing in a study of T cell repertoires in cytomegalovirus infection. Turning to the study itself: Through public TCR beta signatures, both CMV infection and matching HLA type were indicated.

CDR3 length: 14 residues. Trimming took 3 bases from V and 11 from J, leaving 15 bases between them. Per germline, CDR1 SGDLS and CDR2 YYNGEE. TCRdb re-called the reads with MiXCR, one entry per CDR3 protein. The data hold fewer than 1,000,000 distinct CDR3 sequences, with under 40% observed a single time. This clonotype turned up a few times. What it binds is unknown. The TCR comes from a human donor in good health (CMV status not recorded). Some clones in this sample may be carry-over from other donors' samples. The sequences come from cultured CD8+ T cells from PBMCs, collected from culture after CMV antigen stimulation. The rearrangement uses TRBV9 and TRBJ2-6, with D possibly being TRBD1 (5 bases). The CDR3 DNA follows: TGTGCCAGCAGCGCCGGGCAGGGCCCCGACGTCCTGACTTTC. It is translated as CASSAGQGPDVLTF.